The subject of this entry is one T cell receptor (beta chain). Its antigen is currently not known. Base qualities are not recorded, but no much larger clone differs from it by a single base. The sample comes from a study of blood T cell repertoires in COVID-19 (dated by TCRdb to 2018 to 2021). The study in broad terms: Collaborator samples came from the United States, Italy and Spain and covered acute and convalescent phases of COVID-19. Subjects who had been exposed to COVID-19, were actively infected with it, or had recovered from it provided the deeply sampled blood TCRbeta repertoires that made up the dataset. Where HLA class I and class II types were available, the types were taken from metadata supplied by the sample provider, not from assay-based typing. The prospective study material was composed of cDNA or gDNA derived from T cells, B-cell-depleted T cells, or PBMCs. The repertoires were released in a freely available public database intended as a resource for research on the immune response to SARS-CoV-2. Nearly every sample came with metadata listing a de-identified subject ID, COVID-19 status, age in years and sex. Samples were obtained from the ongoing ImmuneRACE study (first 160 participants) and from roughly 1,300 subjects provided by 6 global collaborators.

TCRbeta CDR3 regions were amplified from genomic DNA by means of the immunoSEQ Assay, a bias-controlled multiplex PCR. The published analysis was carried out like this. The number of nucleated cells in each sample was estimated by amplification of reference gene primers within the assay. Sequence reads were collapsed and filtered to measure the absolute abundance of every unique TCRbeta CDR3 rearrangement. For each sample, productive Simpson clonality was calculated as the square root of Simpson's diversity index across productive rearrangements. Held by TCRdb, this immuneACCESS table contains in-frame sequences only and omits some clones. Under half of the omission traces to an unresolved V gene where checked; the cause of the rest is unknown. D and trimming were read from the DNA, whereas the V and J calls and clone size are those reported in that table. This sample holds tens of thousands of clones; 85% to 90% were observed only once. Roughly an eighth of the sample is in the top ten clones.

General findings and caveats noted by the study authors: How much clinical and demographic metadata was included differed by source and by participant, and the metadata was provided uncurated.

A distance of 7 bases separates the germline ends of V and J, which lose 6 bases and 2 bases respectively. CDR3 length: 12 amino acids, cysteine to phenylalanine. Kept here is only the CDR3 DNA, which spans 36 bases and is read in frame from base 1. CDR1 LGHDT and CDR2 YNNKEL were looked up in the germline V gene (reference sequence). The collaborating institutions used their own protocols to collect whole blood in K2EDTA tubes. For TCRbeta analysis, collaborators shipped samples as frozen whole blood, isolated PBMCs, or DNA extracted from either of those sample types. The sequencing input was peripheral blood. The chain employs TRBV3-1 (or the pseudogene TRBV3-2) and TRBJ2-5; possibly the D gene is TRBD2, per 5 matching bases. This receptor was obtained from a human donor with active COVID-19. The donor label of this sample is uncertain. The nucleotide sequence reads as follows: TGTGCCAGCAGACGGGGTCAAGAGACCCAGTACTTC. Its protein is CASRRGQETQYF.